This T cell receptor beta chain was sequenced for a study of identical twins. Findings of the study overall: Sharing of beta out-of-frame sequences by twins showed a weaker excess. Modelling approaches yielded underestimates of out-of-frame TCR alpha sharing between monozygotic twins. Findings came from cross-sectional statistics, without long-term follow-up of donors.

Each CDR3 protein gets one entry after TCRdb re-called the 5' RACE reads with MiXCR. Of 1.5 million to 2 million distinct CDR3 sequences detected, more than 30% appear once; the ten largest clones hold about 0.25%. The CDR3 loop spans 13 amino acids. CDR1 MNHNS and CDR2 SASEGT come from the germline V gene. V lost 9 bases, J lost 9 bases, and 11 bases stayed unmatched. Comments on this clonotype: Its antigen is unknown.

This TCR came from a newborn girl in good health. The chain joins TRBV6-1 to TRBJ2-1; 7 bases agree with TRBD2. Sequenced sample: cord blood. The chain's CDR3 is CASLVKAGVEQFF. Written as DNA, the CDR3 is TGTGCCAGTCTCGTAAAGGCGGGAGTTGAGCAGTTCTTC.